The 11 T cell receptor beta chains below were found in one sample sequenced in a study of post-analysis software for immune sequencing data. Findings and limits, study-wide: There were five or six TRBV segments more frequent in patients than controls, and TRBV5-6, TRBV5-1 and TRBV20-1 were among them.

Their specific antigens are unknown. Unique molecular identifiers were present in the TCR beta cDNA libraries. TCRdb re-called the PCR reads through MiXCR, storing one row per CDR3 protein. The profile shows approximately 690,000 distinct CDR3 sequences, roughly three fifths of them singletons. Material for sequencing was blood. The receptors derive from a girl aged 2-10 years with multiple sclerosis.

There are a few counts of this clonotype. The V gene is TRBV12-3 or TRBV12-4, the J gene TRBJ2-5; the D gene is possibly TRBD1 (6 bases). Trimming stripped 3 bases from V and 2 bases from J, with 10 bases between. The length of the CDR3 is 14 residues. In nucleotides, the CDR3 is TGTGCCAGCAGTTTTGGGGGCCCTCAAGAGACCCAGTACTTC. Its protein product is CASSFGGPQETQYF.

This clonotype appeared once. The chain uses TRBV11-2 and TRBJ2-1; no definite D call. Trimming removed 4 bases from V and 6 bases from J, with 13 bases in between. In germline, CDR1 is SGHAT, CDR2 FQNNGV. The CDR3 is made up of 14 amino acids. CDR3 nucleotides: TGTGCCAGCAGCTCCTTGAGAACCCCCAATGAGCAGTTCTTC. Translating it yields CASSSLRTPNEQFF. Looking up the rest from reference TRBV11-2 and TRBJ2-1 gives the full variable domain: EAGVAQSPRYKIIEKRQSVAFWCNPISGHATLYWYQQILGQGPKLLIQFQNNGVVDDSQLPKDRFSAERLKGVDSTLKIQPAKLEDSAVYLCASSSLRTPNEQFFGPGTRLTVL.

The V gene is TRBV20-1, the J gene TRBJ2-3; the D is unclear. The CDR3 is made up of 12 amino acids. With 6 bases removed from V and 6 bases from J, the gap between germline ends came to 13 bases. CDR1 and CDR2 (germline): DFQATT, SNEGSKA (reference sequence). DNA for the CDR3: TGCAGTGCGACACCTCGGAGTGATACGCAGTATTTT. This sequence encodes CSATPRSDTQYF.

This clonotype was counted only a few times. This chain joins TRBV12-3 or TRBV12-4 and TRBJ1-2; no reliable D call. The V end lost 3 bases, the J end lost 2 bases, and 10 bases lay between the germline ends. CDR3 length: 14 amino acids. The CDR3 nucleotides read TGTGCCAGCAGTTTTGGCAGCGCGAACTATGGCTACACCTTC. Amino acid sequence: CASSFGSANYGYTF.

V and J are TRBV30 and TRBJ2-7; the D is unclear. Trimming stripped 1 base from V and 5 bases from J, with 6 bases between. The CDR3 is 11 residues long. Per germline, CDR1 GTSNPN and CDR2 SVGIG (reference sequence). CDR3 nucleotides: TGTGCCTGGAGTGAATGGAACGAGCAGTACTTC. It is translated as CAWSEWNEQYF. The full variable domain, with the rest looked up from reference TRBV30 and TRBJ2-7, is SQTIHQWPATLVQPVGSPLSLECTVEGTSNPNLYWYRQAAGRGLQLLFYSVGIGQISSEVPQNLSASRPQDRQFILSSKKLLLSDSGFYLCAWSEWNEQYFGPGTRLTVT.

Turning to this clonotype: Mismatch with germline at one junction end may stem from a read error. The V call is TRBV7-9, the J call TRBJ2-1; D uncertain. CDR1 SEHNR and CDR2 FQNEAQ come from the germline V gene (reference sequence). The CDR3 loop spans 16 amino acids. CDR3 amino acids: CANSFVDSISYNEQFF. In nucleotides, the CDR3 is TGTGCCAACAGCTTCGTTGACTCGATTTCCTACAATGAGCAGTTCTTC.

This clonotype was recorded only once. The chain links TRBV5-1 to TRBJ2-3; unclear D gene. V shed 3 bases and J shed 2 bases, with 19 bases lying between them. The CDR3 length is 17 residues. Germline V gene sequence: CDR1 SGHRS, CDR2 YFSETQ. The CDR3 DNA follows: TGCGCCAGCAGCTCCTTAATGTTGCTCAAGGTCACAGATACGCAGTATTTT. This gives the protein CASSSLMLLKVTDTQYF.

The chain recombines TRBV12-3 or TRBV12-4 with TRBJ1-1, with a weak D call TRBD1 (5 bases). Between the trimmed V and J ends, which lost 1 base and 7 bases, there was a span of 10 bases. The CDR3 is made up of 13 amino acids. The DNA of the CDR3 is TGTGCCAGCAGTTTAGATTGGGGGGTTGAAGCTTTCTTT. Protein product: CASSLDWGVEAFF.

This chain joins TRBV20-1 and TRBJ2-1; 7 bases match TRBD2. From germline, CDR1 is DFQATT and CDR2 SNEGSKA (reference sequence). The V gene end was trimmed by 5 bases and the J gene end by 8 bases; junction bases not matched to a gene: 18. The CDR3 covers 16 residues. The CDR3: CSAPHGRALGSDEQFF. The CDR3 DNA follows: TGCAGTGCTCCCCATGGGAGGGCATTGGGGTCGGATGAGCAGTTCTTC.

This clonotype was seen only a few times. The rearrangement links TRBV6-2 or TRBV6-3 to TRBJ1-1, with TRBD1 as a possible D gene (6 bases). Per the germline V gene, CDR1 is MNHEY and CDR2 is SVGEGT. The V end was cut by 6 bases, the J end by 1 base, with 9 bases between. There are 13 residues in the CDR3. The CDR3 here is CASSWTENTEAFF. The CDR3 coding sequence is TGTGCCAGCAGCTGGACAGAGAACACTGAAGCTTTCTTT.

The chain recombines TRBV27 with TRBJ1-1; 8 positions agree with TRBD1. The J segment lost 0 bases and the V segment lost 6 bases, leaving 6 bases of the junction unmatched. Germline loops: CDR1 MNHEY, CDR2 SMNVEV (reference sequence). This CDR3 has 15 residues. In DNA form, the CDR3 reads TGTGCCAGCAGGTTACAGGGGGGATTGAACACTGAAGCTTTCTTT. Residues: CASRLQGGLNTEAFF.